The 13 T cell receptor beta chains below all came from one sample that was sequenced in a study of blood T cells in healthy people across ages. A second PCR of about 7 to 11 cycles used a sample-barcoded 5' primer and a J-beta primer mix. TCRdb analysed the 5' RACE reads with MiXCR anew, one entry per CDR3 protein. The table has approximately 1,100,000 distinct CDR3 sequences, less than 50% seen once. Sample: blood. All receptors derive from an older woman in good health.

This chain uses TRBV7-3 with TRBJ2-7; D is unclear. The CDR3 is 17 residues long. The germline V and J ends were trimmed by 5 bases and 0 bases, with 20 bases remaining between them. Germline V gene sequence: CDR1 SGHTA, CDR2 FQGTGA. The CDR3 sequence is CASSLPRAARSSYEQYF. CDR3 DNA sequence: TGTGCCAGCAGCCTCCCTCGGGCAGCCCGGAGCTCCTACGAGCAGTACTTC.

This clonotype was seen more than once but under ten times. This chain uses TRBV10-3 with TRBJ2-7; no reliable D call. Trimming took 5 bases from V and 5 from J, leaving 13 bases between them. Germline CDR1 is ENHRY and CDR2 is SYGVKD. This CDR3 comprises 13 residues. The CDR3 spells CAISPGPGDEQYF. Here the CDR3 DNA reads TGTGCCATCAGTCCCGGGCCTGGGGACGAGCAGTACTTC.

This chain joins TRBV9 and TRBJ2-7; the match to TRBD2 covers 15 bases. The CDR3 contains 15 residues. Germline V gives CDR1 SGDLS, CDR2 YYNGEE. With 4 bases clipped from V and 6 bases from J, the junction kept 5 bases outside the gene matches. CDR3 sequence: CASSKTGLAGGEQYF. The CDR3 region has the DNA TGTGCCAGCAGCAAAACGGGACTAGCGGGAGGCGAGCAGTACTTC.

The CDR3 sequence is CSARDLTGTYEQYF. CDR3 nucleotides: TGCAGTGCTAGAGATCTGACAGGGACATACGAGCAGTACTTC. V is TRBV20-1 and J is TRBJ2-4, with 7 bases matching TRBD1. The DNA end lines up better with TRBJ2-7; the J call may be wrong. The CDR3 loop spans 14 amino acids. Germline V gene lookup returns CDR1 DFQATT and CDR2 SNEGSKA (reference sequence).

This clonotype occurred a few times. The V and J genes are TRBV27 and TRBJ2-7, with TRBD1 identical over 7 bases. This CDR3 has 14 amino acids. The trim removed 3 bases at V and 4 bases at J, leaving 6 bases unmatched. Germline-derived CDR1 and CDR2 are MNHEY and SMNVEV (reference sequence). The CDR3 sequence is CASSFRQGRYEQYF. DNA for the CDR3: TGTGCCAGCAGTTTTCGACAGGGCAGGTACGAGCAGTACTTC.

The gene calls are TRBV6-2 or TRBV6-3 and TRBJ2-7; 8 bases map to TRBD2. The CDR3 contains 15 residues. Trimming cost V 6 bases and J 7 bases; bases outside gene matches: 14. The germline V gene encodes CDR1 MNHEY and CDR2 SVGEGT. The CDR3 reads CASRPPGLGEYEQYF. The CDR3 region has the DNA TGTGCCAGCAGACCTCCGGGACTAGGGGAGTATGAGCAGTACTTC.

In this sample, this clonotype turned up a few times. This rearrangement joins TRBV5-1 to TRBJ2-1, with D perhaps matching TRBD1 (5 bases). Germline V gene sequence: CDR1 SGHRS, CDR2 YFSETQ. The CDR3 covers 15 residues. V was clipped by 5 bases and J by 3 bases, with 15 bases between them. Here the CDR3 DNA reads TGCGCCAGCAGTTTCGGTGGGGCCCTCTACAATGAGCAGTTCTTC. Amino acids: CASSFGGALYNEQFF.

The chain employs TRBV20-1 and TRBJ2-4; D gene unclear. V was pared by 6 bases and J by 10 bases, with 16 bases between. The CDR3 runs 12 residues. Germline V gene sequence: CDR1 DFQATT, CDR2 SNEGSKA (reference sequence). This chain's CDR3 is CSAFGPAWIQYF. CDR3 nucleotide sequence: TGCAGTGCCTTCGGACCGGCGTGGATTCAGTACTTC.

The chain joins TRBV3-1 to TRBJ2-3; 9 bases map to TRBD2. J was trimmed by 4 bases and V by 0 bases; bases with no gene match: 14. CDR3 length equals 19 residues. Germline loops: CDR1 LGHDT, CDR2 YNNKEL (reference sequence). The CDR3 DNA reads TGTGCCAGCAGCCAAGATCTCTCTAGCGGGGCCTCGCGGGCAGATACGCAGTATTTT. Translating it yields CASSQDLSSGASRADTQYF.

This rearrangement joins TRBV3-1 to TRBJ2-3, with D hard to call. CDR1 LGHDT and CDR2 YNNKEL come from the germline V gene (reference sequence). This CDR3 is built from 17 residues. Trimming pared 4 bases from V and 0 bases from J, leaving 17 bases between. The DNA for the CDR3 is TGTGCCAGCAGCCCCTACCACAGACGGATTAGCACAGATACGCAGTATTTT. The encoded protein is CASSPYHRRISTDTQYF.

The chain links TRBV7-9 to TRBJ2-3, with 8 bases that match TRBD2. The germline CDR1 and CDR2 sequences are SEHNR and FQNEAQ (reference sequence). V trimming: 7 bases; J trimming: 5 bases; junction bases outside the gene matches: 11. The CDR3 is made up of 15 amino acids. The CDR3: CASTQASGGVDTQYF. The CDR3 DNA is TGTGCCAGCACTCAGGCCAGCGGGGGCGTAGATACGCAGTATTTT.

V usage is TRBV6-5 and J usage is TRBJ2-7; D not certain. Trimming left V 7 bases short and J 2 bases short, with 18 bases between. The germline V gene has CDR1 MNHEY and CDR2 SVGAGI. The CDR3 runs to 15 residues. The CDR3 DNA reads TGTGCCAGCACCGAAACGCCCGTGGGTCCCTACGAGCAGTACTTC. Amino acid sequence: CASTETPVGPYEQYF.

The chain recombines TRBV28 with TRBJ2-4, with 8 positions matching TRBD1. CDR1 and CDR2 from the germline V gene are MDHEN and SYDVKM. With 6 bases clipped from V and 1 base from J, the junction kept 5 bases outside the gene matches. The CDR3 is 15 amino acids. The CDR3 spells CASSQTGAAKNIQYF. The CDR3 bases are TGTGCCAGCAGCCAGACAGGGGCCGCCAAAAACATTCAGTACTTC. The whole variable domain, filled in from reference TRBV28 and TRBJ2-4, reads DVKVTQSSRYLVKRTGEKVFLECVQDMDHENMFWYRQDPGLGLRLIYFSYDVKMKEKGDIPEGYSVSREKKERFSLILESASTNQTSMYLCASSQTGAAKNIQYFGAGTRLSVL.